This TCR beta chain was sequenced in a study of breast tumors, draining lymph nodes, adjacent tissues. Study results and caveats: Tumor TCR diversity was below lymph nodes but above nontumor tissue. Data only fit, rather than demonstrated, lymph node origin of most tumor T cells. Findings are consistent with lymph node origin and intratumoral expansion of most tumor T cells. Compared with basal-like, luminal-like tumors shared significantly more repertoire with nontumor tissue.

To note about this clonotype: Its antigen is unknown.

MiXCR, applied by TCRdb to the multiplex PCR reads, yields one record per CDR3 protein. The sample records approximately 60,000 distinct CDR3 sequences, roughly 59% being singletons. The CDR3 contains 17 residues. Trimming took 0 bases from V and 1 from J, leaving 15 bases between them. Germline V lookup: CDR1 SGHDN, CDR2 FVKESK. This sequence joins TRBV14 and TRBJ1-2; TRBD1 is a possible D gene (6 bases). The TCR originated in a female donor with breast cancer. Some clones in this sample may be carry-over from other donors' samples. Material: breast tumor tissue. The CDR3 loop reads CASSQDVGTTINYGYTF. DNA of the CDR3: TGTGCCAGCAGCCAAGATGTGGGGACAACTATTAACTATGGCTACACCTTC.